Each of the 21 T cell receptor beta chains below was sequenced from the same sample in a study of blood T cell repertoires in COVID-19. Some clones are missing from TCRdb's copy, which holds only in-frame ones; the method was immunoSEQ multiplex PCR. This table holds roughly 350,000 clones, around nine tenths found once. The sample was peripheral blood. The source of these receptors is a woman in her 70s with COVID-19, enrolled during active disease.

The V gene is TRBV28, the J gene TRBJ1-3; no reliable D call. CDR3 length: 13 residues. V was shortened by 3 bases and J by 0 bases, with 3 bases between the two germline ends. The V gene's germline CDR1 is MDHEN and CDR2 SYDVKM. The CDR3 is CASSFNSGNTIYF. CDR3 nucleotide sequence: TGTGCCAGCAGTTTCAACTCTGGAAACACCATATATTTT.

This chain connects TRBV10-1 to TRBJ2-3; 12 nucleotides agree with TRBD1. V shed 8 bases, J shed 6 bases, and the junction held 6 bases outside the gene matches. This CDR3 comprises 14 residues. CDR1 and CDR2 from the germline V gene are WNHNN and SYGVQD (reference sequence). The CDR3 sequence: CASGDRGLPDTQYF. The CDR3 DNA sequence: TGCGCCAGCGGGGACAGGGGGCTCCCCGATACGCAGTATTTT.

V usage is TRBV4-1 and J usage is TRBJ2-1; 9 bases are a match to TRBD2. The germline CDR1 and CDR2 sequences are MGHRA and YSYEKL. The J segment lost 0 bases and the V segment lost 4 bases, leaving 7 bases of the junction unmatched. This CDR3 comprises 17 residues. In DNA form, the CDR3 reads TGCGCCAGCAGCCTCAAACCTAGCGGGACCTCCTACAATGAGCAGTTCTTC. It specifies CASSLKPSGTSYNEQFF.

This chain connects TRBV24-1 to TRBJ2-1; TRBD2 matches 10 bases. This CDR3 comprises 15 residues. Germline assignment: CDR1 KGHDR and CDR2 SFDVKD. V was clipped by 4 bases and J by 4 bases; unmatched bases: 3. CDR3 nucleotide sequence: TGTGCCACCAGTGACTGGACTAGCGGATACAATGAGCAGTTCTTC. Amino acids: CATSDWTSGYNEQFF.

The CDR3 nucleotides are TGTGCCTGGATTCCGACAGGGATGAACACTGAAGCTTTCTTT. Its protein is CAWIPTGMNTEAFF. The V and J genes are TRBV30 and TRBJ1-1; 7 bases are a match to TRBD1. The V segment lost 4 bases and the J segment 0 bases; nucleotides outside the gene matches: 5. Germline-derived CDR1 and CDR2 are GTSNPN and SVGIG (reference sequence). The CDR3 sequence is 14 residues long.

The chain is built from TRBV12-3 or TRBV12-4 and TRBJ1-1, with D uncertain. V was clipped by 1 base and J by 3 bases, with 6 bases between them. The CDR3 consists of 13 residues. CDR3 sequence reads: CASSLGAYTEAFF. CDR3 nucleotide sequence: TGTGCCAGCAGTTTAGGGGCCTACACTGAAGCTTTCTTT.

The chain recombines TRBV7-2 with TRBJ1-4; 7 bases are shared with TRBD1. V was clipped by 5 bases and J by 7 bases; unmatched bases: 10. Germline V gene data show CDR1 as SGHTA and CDR2 as FQGNSA. The CDR3 contains 15 residues. This CDR3 reads CASSPPGGRGEKLFF. DNA of the CDR3: TGTGCCAGCAGCCCCCCAGGGGGTCGGGGTGAAAAACTGTTTTTT.

CDR3 amino acids: CASSLYSGEETQYF. The CDR3, as DNA: TGTGCCAGCAGCCTATATAGCGGGGAAGAGACCCAGTACTTC. The chain combines TRBV7-2 with TRBJ2-5; TRBD2 agrees at 8 bases. This CDR3 spans 14 amino acids. The V segment lost 5 bases and the J segment 3 bases; nucleotides outside the gene matches: 5. The germline V gene encodes CDR1 SGHTA and CDR2 FQGNSA.

This clone was found once. CDR3 protein: CATGWATDTQYF. CDR3 DNA sequence: TGTGCCACCGGATGGGCTACAGATACGCAGTATTTT. The J gene is TRBJ2-3, the V gene TRBV15; D is undetermined. Germline V lookup: CDR1 LNHNV, CDR2 YYDKDF (reference sequence). This CDR3 spans 12 amino acids. The V and J ends lost 8 bases and 3 bases respectively, with 9 bases between them.

The CDR3 DNA follows: TGTGCCAGCAGTCCCCCCGGGGGGGCAGGAGAGACCCAGTACTTC. It translates to CASSPPGGAGETQYF. The chain has TRBV6-2 or TRBV6-3 and TRBJ2-5; the match to TRBD2 covers 8 bases. The J segment lost 4 bases and the V segment lost 5 bases, leaving 9 bases of the junction unmatched. The CDR3 length is 15 residues. CDR1 and CDR2 (germline): MNHEY, SVGEGT.

The genes are TRBV30 and TRBJ2-3, with 12 bases that match TRBD2. CDR1 is GTSNPN, CDR2 SVGIG, per germline (reference sequence). The CDR3 has 15 amino acids. V lost 4 bases to trimming and J lost 3 bases; unmatched junction nucleotides: 5. The CDR3 protein is CAWKTSGGKTDTQYF. For the CDR3, the DNA is TGTGCCTGGAAGACTAGCGGGGGTAAGACAGATACGCAGTATTTT. Full variable domain (missing parts from reference TRBV30 and TRBJ2-3): SQTIHQWPATLVQPVGSPLSLECTVEGTSNPNLYWYRQAAGRGLQLLFYSVGIGQISSEVPQNLSASRPQDRQFILSSKKLLLSDSGFYLCAWKTSGGKTDTQYFGPGTRLTVL.

The chain employs TRBV28 and TRBJ1-2; unclear D gene. This CDR3 contains 13 residues. Looked up from germline, CDR1 is MDHEN and CDR2 is SYDVKM. Trimming stripped 5 bases from V and 2 bases from J, with 9 bases between. The CDR3 coding sequence is TGTGCCAGCAGTCCCCGCGGGAACTATGGCTACACCTTC. Translated: CASSPRGNYGYTF.

This clone showed up just a few times. V and J are TRBV5-6 and TRBJ2-7, with TRBD1 identical over 8 bases. This CDR3 contains 14 residues. V dropped 4 bases and J dropped 6; count of bases not matched to a gene: 9. Germline-derived CDR1 and CDR2 are SGHDT and YYEEEE. CDR3 sequence (DNA): TGTGCCAGCAGCGAGGGACAGGAACTCCGCGAGCAGTACTTC. Protein: CASSEGQELREQYF.

V usage is TRBV2 and J usage is TRBJ1-6, with 7 bases identical to TRBD1. Germline V lookup: CDR1 SNHLY, CDR2 FYNNEI. This CDR3 is built from 13 residues. V was pared by 6 bases and J by 4 bases, with 0 bases of the junction left unmatched. The CDR3: CASRGQYNSPLHF. The CDR3 DNA reads as TGTGCCAGCAGGGGACAGTATAATTCACCCCTCCACTTT.

This sequence joins TRBV28 and TRBJ2-4; TRBD1 agrees at 8 bases. This CDR3 has 16 amino acids. Germline V CDR1 and CDR2: MDHEN, SYDVKM. J lost 0 bases, V lost 5 bases, and 6 bases had no gene match. CDR3 residues: CASSAPGQVAKNIQYF. As DNA, the CDR3 is TGTGCCAGCAGTGCTCCGGGACAGGTAGCCAAAAACATTCAGTACTTC.

The chain recombines TRBV2 with TRBJ1-5; D may be TRBD1 (6 bases). V dropped 5 bases and J dropped 0 bases, with 17 bases sitting between them. The length of the CDR3 is 17 residues. Germline loops: CDR1 SNHLY, CDR2 FYNNEI. In nucleotides, the CDR3 is TGTGCCAGCAGTAGGGGGGGTCCCGAATATAGCAATCAGCCCCAGCATTTT. It is translated as CASSRGGPEYSNQPQHF.

This clone was observed once. The chain uses TRBV11-2 and TRBJ1-1; possibly TRBD1 for D (5 bases). This CDR3 is 17 amino acids long. Trimming pared 0 bases from V and 0 bases from J, leaving 14 bases between. Germline values: CDR1 SGHAT, CDR2 FQNNGV. CDR3 residues: CASSLEVGGGMNTEAFF. The CDR3 DNA reads as TGTGCCAGCAGCTTAGAAGTCGGCGGGGGGATGAACACTGAAGCTTTCTTT.

The chain carries TRBV7-9 and TRBJ2-7, with 9 positions matching TRBD2. The V and J ends lost 5 bases and 0 bases, in that order; junction bases with no gene match: 8. CDR1 SEHNR and CDR2 FQNEAQ come from the germline V gene (reference sequence). The CDR3 consists of 16 residues. The CDR3 bases are TGTGCCAGCAGCAGCCCGACTAGCGGAAGCTCCTACGAGCAGTACTTC. Translated, it gives CASSSPTSGSSYEQYF.

This clone was picked up a small number of times. The V and J genes are TRBV5-1 and TRBJ2-5; D remains ambiguous. This CDR3 spans 15 amino acids. V dropped 0 bases and J dropped 3 bases, with 12 bases sitting between them. Looked up from germline, CDR1 is SGHRS and CDR2 is YFSETQ. The CDR3 is CASSLGLTEKETQYF. CDR3 DNA: TGCGCCAGCAGCTTGGGCCTGACGGAGAAAGAGACCCAGTACTTC.

V gene TRBV7-9 combines with J gene TRBJ1-6; D is perhaps TRBD1 (5 bases). V lost 5 bases to trimming and J lost 5 bases, with 13 bases between them. Germline V gene sequence: CDR1 SEHNR, CDR2 FQNEAQ (reference sequence). This CDR3 has 15 residues. The CDR3 region has the DNA TGTGCCAGCAGCGGCCGAGGCAGGGATAATTCACCCCTCCACTTT. Translation: CASSGRGRDNSPLHF.

This chain joins TRBV27 and TRBJ1-4, with TRBD1 matching 8 bases. V trimming: 0 bases; J trimming: 8 bases; junction bases outside the gene matches: 8. This CDR3 contains 16 residues. CDR1 is MNHEY, CDR2 SMNVEV, per germline (reference sequence). The CDR3 nucleotides read TGTGCCAGCAGTTTATCGGCGGCAGGGGGCTGGGAAAAACTGTTTTTT. Encoded protein: CASSLSAAGGWEKLFF.